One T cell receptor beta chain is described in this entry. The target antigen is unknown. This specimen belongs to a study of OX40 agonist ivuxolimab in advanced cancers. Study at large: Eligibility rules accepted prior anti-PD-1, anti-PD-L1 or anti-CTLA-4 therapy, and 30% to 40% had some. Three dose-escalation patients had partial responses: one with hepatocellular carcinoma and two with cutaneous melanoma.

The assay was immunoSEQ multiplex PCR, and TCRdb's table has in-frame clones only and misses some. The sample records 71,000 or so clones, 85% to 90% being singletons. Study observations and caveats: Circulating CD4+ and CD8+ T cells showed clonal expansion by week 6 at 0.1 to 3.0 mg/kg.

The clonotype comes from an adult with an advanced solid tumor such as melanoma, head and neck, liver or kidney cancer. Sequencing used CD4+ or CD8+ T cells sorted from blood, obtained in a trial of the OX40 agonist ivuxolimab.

CDR3 sequence: CASRRTSSNQPQHF. CDR3 nucleotides: TGTGCCAGCCGCCGGACGTCTAGCAATCAGCCCCAGCATTTT. The chain carries TRBV2 and TRBJ1-5; D ambiguous. This CDR3 spans 14 amino acids. Between the trimmed V and J ends, which lost 8 bases and 0 bases, there was a span of 11 bases. Germline V gene data show CDR1 as SNHLY and CDR2 as FYNNEI.